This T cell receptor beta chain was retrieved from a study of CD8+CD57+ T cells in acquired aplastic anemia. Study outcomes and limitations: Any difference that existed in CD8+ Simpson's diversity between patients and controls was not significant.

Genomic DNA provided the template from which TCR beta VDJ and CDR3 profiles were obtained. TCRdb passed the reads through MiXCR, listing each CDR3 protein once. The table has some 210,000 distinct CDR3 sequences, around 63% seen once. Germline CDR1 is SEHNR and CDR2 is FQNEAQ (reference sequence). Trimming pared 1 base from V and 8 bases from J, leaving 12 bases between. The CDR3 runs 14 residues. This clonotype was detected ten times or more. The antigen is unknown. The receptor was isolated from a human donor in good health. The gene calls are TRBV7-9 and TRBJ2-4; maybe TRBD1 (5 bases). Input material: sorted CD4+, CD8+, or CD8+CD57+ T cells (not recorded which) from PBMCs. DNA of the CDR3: TGTGCCAGCAGCTTAGGACAGTCGGCGGACATTCAGTACTTC. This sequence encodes CASSLGQSADIQYF. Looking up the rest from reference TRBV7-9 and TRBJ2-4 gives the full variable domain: DTGVSQNPRHKITKRGQNVTFRCDPISEHNRLYWYRQTLGQGPEFLTYFQNEAQLEKSRLLSDRFSAERPKGSFSTLEIQRTEQGDSAMYLCASSLGQSADIQYFGAGTRLSVL.